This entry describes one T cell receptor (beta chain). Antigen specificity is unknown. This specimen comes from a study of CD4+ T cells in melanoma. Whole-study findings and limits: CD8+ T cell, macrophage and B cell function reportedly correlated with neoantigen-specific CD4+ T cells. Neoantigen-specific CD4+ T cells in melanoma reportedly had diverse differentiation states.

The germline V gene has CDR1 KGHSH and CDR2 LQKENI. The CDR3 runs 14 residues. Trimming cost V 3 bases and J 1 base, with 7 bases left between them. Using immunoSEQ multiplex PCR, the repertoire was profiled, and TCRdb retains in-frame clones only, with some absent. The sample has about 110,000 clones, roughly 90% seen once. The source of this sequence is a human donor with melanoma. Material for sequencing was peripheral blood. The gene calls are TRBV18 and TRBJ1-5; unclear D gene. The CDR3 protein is CASSPSGSNQPQHF. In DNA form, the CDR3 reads TGTGCCAGCTCACCCTCGGGAAGCAATCAGCCCCAGCATTTT.